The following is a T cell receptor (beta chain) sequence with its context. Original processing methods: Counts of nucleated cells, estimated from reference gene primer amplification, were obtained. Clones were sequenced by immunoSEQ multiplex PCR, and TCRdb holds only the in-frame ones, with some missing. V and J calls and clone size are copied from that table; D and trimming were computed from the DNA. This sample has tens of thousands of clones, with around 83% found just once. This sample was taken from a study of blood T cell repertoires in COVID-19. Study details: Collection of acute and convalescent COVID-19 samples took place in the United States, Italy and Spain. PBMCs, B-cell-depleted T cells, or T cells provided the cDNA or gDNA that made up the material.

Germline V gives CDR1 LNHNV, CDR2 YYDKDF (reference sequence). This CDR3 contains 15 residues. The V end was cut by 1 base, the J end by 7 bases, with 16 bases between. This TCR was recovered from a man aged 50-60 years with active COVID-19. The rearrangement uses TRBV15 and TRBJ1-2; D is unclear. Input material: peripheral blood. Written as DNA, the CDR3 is TGTGCCACCAGCAGAGCCGTCGGGTCGGGGTTTGGCTACACCTTC. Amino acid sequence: CATSRAVGSGFGYTF.